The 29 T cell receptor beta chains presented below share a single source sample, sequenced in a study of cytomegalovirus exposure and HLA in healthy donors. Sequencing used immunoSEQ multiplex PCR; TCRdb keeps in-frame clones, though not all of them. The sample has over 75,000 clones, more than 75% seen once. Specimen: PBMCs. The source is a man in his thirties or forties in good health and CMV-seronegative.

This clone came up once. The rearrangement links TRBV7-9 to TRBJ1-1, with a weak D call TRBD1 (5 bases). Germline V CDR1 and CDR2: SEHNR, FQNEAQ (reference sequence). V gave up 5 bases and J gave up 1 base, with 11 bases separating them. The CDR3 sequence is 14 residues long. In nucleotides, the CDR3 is TGTGCCAGCAGCCTTACGGGGGGGAACACTGAAGCTTTCTTT. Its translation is CASSLTGGNTEAFF.

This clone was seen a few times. The CDR3 region is CASSGREQYF. The CDR3 DNA sequence: TGTGCCAGCAGCGGGAGGGAGCAGTACTTC. V and J are TRBV13 and TRBJ2-7, with a weak D call TRBD2 (6 bases). Germline CDR1 reads PRHDT; CDR2 reads FYEKMQ (reference sequence). V was clipped by 5 bases and J by 7 bases, with 6 bases between them. CDR3 size: 10 residues.

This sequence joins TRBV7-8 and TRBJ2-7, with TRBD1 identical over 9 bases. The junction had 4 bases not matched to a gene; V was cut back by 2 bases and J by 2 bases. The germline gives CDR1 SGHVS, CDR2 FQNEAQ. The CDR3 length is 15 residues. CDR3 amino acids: CASSLMGQGPYEQYF. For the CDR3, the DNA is TGTGCCAGCAGCTTAATGGGACAGGGACCCTACGAGCAGTACTTC.

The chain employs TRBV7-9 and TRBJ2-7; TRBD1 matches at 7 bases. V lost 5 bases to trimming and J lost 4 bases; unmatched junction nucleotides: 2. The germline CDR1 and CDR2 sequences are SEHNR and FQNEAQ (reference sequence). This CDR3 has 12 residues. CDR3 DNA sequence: TGTGCCAGCAGCCAACAGGGGTACGAGCAGTACTTC. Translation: CASSQQGYEQYF.

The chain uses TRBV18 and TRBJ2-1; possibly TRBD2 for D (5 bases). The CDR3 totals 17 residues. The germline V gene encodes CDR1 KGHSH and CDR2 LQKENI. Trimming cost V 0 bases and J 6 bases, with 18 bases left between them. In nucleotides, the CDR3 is TGTGCCAGCTCACCACCGAACTTGAAGACTACGGTCAATGAGCAGTTCTTC. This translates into CASSPPNLKTTVNEQFF. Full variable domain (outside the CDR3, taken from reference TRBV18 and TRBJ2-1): NAGVMQNPRHLVRRRGQEARLRCSPMKGHSHVYWYRQLPEEGLKFMVYLQKENIIDESGMPKERFSAEFPKEGPSILRIQQVVRGDSAAYFCASSPPNLKTTVNEQFFGPGTRLTVL.

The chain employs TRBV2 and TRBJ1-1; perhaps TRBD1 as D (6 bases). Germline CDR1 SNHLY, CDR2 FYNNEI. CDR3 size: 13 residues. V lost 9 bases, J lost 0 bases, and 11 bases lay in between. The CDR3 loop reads CARTTGMNTEAFF. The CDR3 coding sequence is TGTGCCAGAACCACAGGGATGAACACTGAAGCTTTCTTT.

CDR3 DNA sequence: TGTGCCAGCAGACTAGGACCTCAACAATCATACGAGCAGTACTTC. This encodes CASRLGPQQSYEQYF. The chain employs TRBV6-1 and TRBJ2-7; D may be TRBD2 (5 bases). Germline V gene lookup returns CDR1 MNHNS and CDR2 SASEGT. The CDR3 is 15 amino acids. The V gene lost 6 bases and the J gene lost 4 bases, with 19 bases spanning the gap.

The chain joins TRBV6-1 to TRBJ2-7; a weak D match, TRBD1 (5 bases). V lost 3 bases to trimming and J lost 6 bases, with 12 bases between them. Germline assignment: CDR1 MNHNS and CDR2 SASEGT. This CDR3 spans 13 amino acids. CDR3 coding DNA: TGTGCCAGCAGTGAGGGCAGGGCTACCGAGCAGTACTTC. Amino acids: CASSEGRATEQYF.

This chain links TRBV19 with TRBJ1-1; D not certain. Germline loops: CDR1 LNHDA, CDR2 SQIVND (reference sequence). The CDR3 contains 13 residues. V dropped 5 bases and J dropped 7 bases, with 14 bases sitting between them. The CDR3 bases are TGTGCCAGTAGTGTAAACAGTCTGCATGAAGCTTTCTTT. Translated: CASSVNSLHEAFF.

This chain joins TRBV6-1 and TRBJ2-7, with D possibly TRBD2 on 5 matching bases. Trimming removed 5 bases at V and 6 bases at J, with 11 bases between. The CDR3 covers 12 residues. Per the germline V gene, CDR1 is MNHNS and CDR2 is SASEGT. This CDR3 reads CASSYGSGEQYF. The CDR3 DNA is TGTGCCAGCAGTTATGGGAGTGGCGAGCAGTACTTC.

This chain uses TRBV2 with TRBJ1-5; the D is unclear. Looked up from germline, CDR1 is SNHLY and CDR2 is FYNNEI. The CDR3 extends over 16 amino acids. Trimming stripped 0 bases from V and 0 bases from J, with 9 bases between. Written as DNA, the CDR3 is TGTGCCAGCAGTGAAGCGATAGAATATAGCAATCAGCCCCAGCATTTT. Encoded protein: CASSEAIEYSNQPQHF.

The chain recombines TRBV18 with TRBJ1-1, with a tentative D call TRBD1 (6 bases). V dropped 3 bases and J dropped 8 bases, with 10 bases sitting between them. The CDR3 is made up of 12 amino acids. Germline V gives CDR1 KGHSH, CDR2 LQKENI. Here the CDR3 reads CASSPGAGEAFF. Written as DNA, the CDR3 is TGTGCCAGCTCACCGGGGGCAGGAGAAGCTTTCTTT.

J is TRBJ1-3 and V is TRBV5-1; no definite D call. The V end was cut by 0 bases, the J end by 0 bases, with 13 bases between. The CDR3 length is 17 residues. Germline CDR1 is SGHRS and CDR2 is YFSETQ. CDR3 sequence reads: CASSLDPQSSSGNTIYF. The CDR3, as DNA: TGCGCCAGCAGCTTGGATCCCCAGTCCAGCTCTGGAAACACCATATATTTT.

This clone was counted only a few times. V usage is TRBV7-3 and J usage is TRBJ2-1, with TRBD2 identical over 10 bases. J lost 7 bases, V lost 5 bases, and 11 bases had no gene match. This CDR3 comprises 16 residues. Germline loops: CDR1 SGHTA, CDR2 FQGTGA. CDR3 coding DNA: TGTGCCAGCAGCCCTTGGGCTAGCGGGAGTTGGAATGAGCAGTTCTTC. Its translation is CASSPWASGSWNEQFF.

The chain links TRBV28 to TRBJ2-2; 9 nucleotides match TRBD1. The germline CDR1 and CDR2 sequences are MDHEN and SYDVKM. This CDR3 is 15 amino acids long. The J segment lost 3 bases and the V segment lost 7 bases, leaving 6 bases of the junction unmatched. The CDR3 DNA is TGTGCCAGCATCTGGGACAGGGTCCACACCGGGGAGCTGTTTTTT. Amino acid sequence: CASIWDRVHTGELFF.

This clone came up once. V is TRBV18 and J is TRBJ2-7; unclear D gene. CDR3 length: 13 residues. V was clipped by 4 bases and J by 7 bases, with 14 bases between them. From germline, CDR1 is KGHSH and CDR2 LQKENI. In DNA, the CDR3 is TGTGCCAGCTCACTACAGCTCGCACAGGAGCAGTACTTC. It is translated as CASSLQLAQEQYF.

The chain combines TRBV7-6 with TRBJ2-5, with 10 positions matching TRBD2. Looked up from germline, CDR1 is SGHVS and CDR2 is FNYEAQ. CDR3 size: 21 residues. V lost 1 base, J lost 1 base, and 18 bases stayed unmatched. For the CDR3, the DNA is TGTGCCAGCAGCTTAGGTATCAAAGCGGGAGGGTGGCCCCCCGCCCAAGAGACCCAGTACTTC. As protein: CASSLGIKAGGWPPAQETQYF. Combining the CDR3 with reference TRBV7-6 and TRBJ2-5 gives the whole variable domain GAGVSQSPRYKVTKRGQDVALRCDPISGHVSLYWYRQALGQGPEFLTYFNYEAQQDKSGLPNDRFSAERPEGSISTLTIQRTEQRDSAMYRCASSLGIKAGGWPPAQETQYFGPGTRLLVL.

The CDR3, as DNA: TGTGCCAGCCTCAAACAGTCGACCTACGAGCAGTACTTC. Protein product: CASLKQSTYEQYF. This chain links TRBV6-1 with TRBJ2-7; D ambiguous. The CDR3 runs to 13 residues. The germline CDR1 and CDR2 sequences are MNHNS and SASEGT. Trimming shortened V by 8 bases and J by 2 bases, and 13 bases separated the two germline ends.

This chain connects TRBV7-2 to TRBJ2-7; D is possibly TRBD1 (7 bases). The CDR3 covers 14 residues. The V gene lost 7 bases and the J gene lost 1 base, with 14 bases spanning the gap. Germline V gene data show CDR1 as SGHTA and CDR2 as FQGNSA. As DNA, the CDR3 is TGTGCCAGCACCACGCGGGACAGATCCTACGAGCAGTACTTC. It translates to CASTTRDRSYEQYF.

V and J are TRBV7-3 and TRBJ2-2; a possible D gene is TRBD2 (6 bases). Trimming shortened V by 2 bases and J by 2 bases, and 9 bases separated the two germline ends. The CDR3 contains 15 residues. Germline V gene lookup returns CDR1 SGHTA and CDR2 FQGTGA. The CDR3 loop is CASSLGTGNTGELFF. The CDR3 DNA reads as TGTGCCAGCAGCTTAGGGACTGGCAACACCGGGGAGCTGTTTTTT. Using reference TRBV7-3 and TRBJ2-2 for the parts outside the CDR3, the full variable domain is GAGVSQTPSNKVTEKGKYVELRCDPISGHTALYWYRQSLGQGPEFLIYFQGTGAADDSGLPNDRFFAVRPEGSVSTLKIQRTERGDSAVYLCASSLGTGNTGELFFGEGSRLTVL.

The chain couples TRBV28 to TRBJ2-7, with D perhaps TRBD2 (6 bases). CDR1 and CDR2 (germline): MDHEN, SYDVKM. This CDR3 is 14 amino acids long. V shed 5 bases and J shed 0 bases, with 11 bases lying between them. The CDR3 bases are TGTGCCAGCAGTCCCGGCGGGACCTCCTACGAGCAGTACTTC. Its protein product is CASSPGGTSYEQYF.

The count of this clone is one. CDR3 bases: TGCAGCGCTGGGGGACTAGCGGGTATTTCCTACAATGAGCAGTTCTTC. It yields the protein CSAGGLAGISYNEQFF. The chain employs TRBV29-1 and TRBJ2-1; 12 nucleotides match TRBD2. Germline V CDR1 and CDR2: SQVTM, ANQGSEA. The J segment lost 1 base and the V segment lost 7 bases, leaving 8 bases of the junction unmatched. The CDR3 has 16 residues.

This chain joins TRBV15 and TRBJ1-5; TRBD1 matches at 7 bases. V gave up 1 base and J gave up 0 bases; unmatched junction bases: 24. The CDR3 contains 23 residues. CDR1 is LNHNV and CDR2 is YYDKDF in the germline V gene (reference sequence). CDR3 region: CATSRGAEGRTGALRFSNQPQHF. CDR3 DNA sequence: TGTGCCACCAGCAGAGGAGCGGAGGGGCGAACAGGGGCCCTCCGATTTAGCAATCAGCCCCAGCATTTT.

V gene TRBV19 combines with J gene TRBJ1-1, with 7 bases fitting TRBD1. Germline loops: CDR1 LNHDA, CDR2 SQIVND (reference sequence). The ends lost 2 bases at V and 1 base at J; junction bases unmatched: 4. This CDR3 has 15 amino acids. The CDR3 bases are TGTGCCAGTAGTATACAGGGGGTCACGAACACTGAAGCTTTCTTT. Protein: CASSIQGVTNTEAFF.

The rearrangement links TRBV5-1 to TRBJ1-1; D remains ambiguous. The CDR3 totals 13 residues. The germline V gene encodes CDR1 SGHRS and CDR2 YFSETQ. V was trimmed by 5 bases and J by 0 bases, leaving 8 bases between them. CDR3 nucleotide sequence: TGCGCCAGCAGGCGCGACATGAACACTGAAGCTTTCTTT. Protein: CASRRDMNTEAFF.

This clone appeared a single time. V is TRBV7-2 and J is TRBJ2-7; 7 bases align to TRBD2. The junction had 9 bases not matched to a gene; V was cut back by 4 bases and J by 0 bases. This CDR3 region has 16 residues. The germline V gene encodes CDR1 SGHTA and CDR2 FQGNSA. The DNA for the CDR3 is TGTGCCAGCAGCTCCCCCCCGGGAGGCAGCTCCTACGAGCAGTACTTC. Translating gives CASSSPPGGSSYEQYF.

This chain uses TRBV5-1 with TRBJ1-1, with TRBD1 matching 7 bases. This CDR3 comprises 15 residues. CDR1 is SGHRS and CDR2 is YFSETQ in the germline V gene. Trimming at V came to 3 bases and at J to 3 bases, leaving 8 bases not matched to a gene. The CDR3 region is CASSSDRERDTEAFF. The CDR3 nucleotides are TGCGCCAGCAGCTCTGACAGGGAAAGGGACACTGAAGCTTTCTTT. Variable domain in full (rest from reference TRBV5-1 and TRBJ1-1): KAGVTQTPRYLIKTRGQQVTLSCSPISGHRSVSWYQQTPGQGLQFLFEYFSETQRNKGNFPGRFSGRQFSNSRSEMNVSTLELGDSALYLCASSSDRERDTEAFFGQGTRLTVV.

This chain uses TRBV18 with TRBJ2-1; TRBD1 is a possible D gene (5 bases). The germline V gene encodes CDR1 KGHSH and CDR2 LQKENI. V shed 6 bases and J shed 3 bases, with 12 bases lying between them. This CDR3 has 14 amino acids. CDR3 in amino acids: CASSPTENYNEQFF. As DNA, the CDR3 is TGTGCCAGCTCCCCGACAGAAAACTACAATGAGCAGTTCTTC.

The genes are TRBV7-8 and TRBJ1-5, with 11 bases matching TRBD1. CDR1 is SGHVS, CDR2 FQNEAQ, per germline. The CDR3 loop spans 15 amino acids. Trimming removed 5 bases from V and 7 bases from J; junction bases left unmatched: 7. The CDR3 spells CASSQGTGGYQPQHF. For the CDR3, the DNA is TGTGCCAGCAGCCAGGGGACAGGGGGATACCAGCCCCAGCATTTT.